Detailed here is one T cell receptor (beta chain). The antigen is not known. The ends lost 3 bases at V and 1 base at J; junction bases unmatched: 1. The CDR3 has 15 amino acids. The germline CDR1 and CDR2 sequences are LNHDA and SQIVND (reference sequence). The Oncomine TCR Beta short-read assay was applied to DNA of cultured CD4+ T cells. Using its own MiXCR run on the PCR reads, TCRdb lists one record per CDR3 protein. Of around 15,000 distinct CDR3 sequences in the sample, 52% were seen once. The sample is drawn from a study of vaccination and CD4 T cells after COVID-19. Overall study: Recovered patients in the cohort numbered six men and four women, two of them Hispanic. The authors used overlapping spike peptides from SARS-CoV-2, HCoV-NL63, HCoV-OC43 and HCoV-229E to stimulate cells.

Documented treatment: roughly 11-day PBMC culture with coronavirus spike peptide pools or control peptides (ViraFEST assay). IL-2 (roughly 10 IU/ml) and peptide pools (approximately 9.7 ug/ml) were added to cultures of approximately 2 million PBMCs per well. Source material: CD4+ T cells from blood, cultured in vitro. The receptor was derived from a human donor who had recovered from COVID-19. This chain links TRBV19 with TRBJ2-2, with 8 bases matching TRBD1. The CDR3 sequence is CASSIGQGNTGELFF. CDR3 sequence (DNA): TGTGCCAGTAGTATTGGACAGGGGAACACCGGGGAGCTGTTTTTT.